A selection of T cell receptor beta chains follows, all from one sample in a study of OX40 agonist ivuxolimab in advanced cancers. Clones were read by immunoSEQ multiplex PCR, and TCRdb kept only the in-frame ones, dropping some. The sample contains tens of thousands of clones, roughly 89% of which appear only once. The sequences come from CD4+ or CD8+ T cells sorted from blood, collected in a trial of the OX40 agonist ivuxolimab. These receptor sequences come from an adult with an advanced solid tumor such as melanoma, head and neck, liver or kidney cancer. CDR3s include the opening cysteine and the closing phenylalanine or tryptophan. The D gene is left open where the match is weak. A clone size is listed for some rows: how often the clone was seen (once, few, many), or a class if it is expanded.

V gene	clone size	J gene	D gene	CDR3 length	CDR3 protein	CDR3 DNA
TRBV18	few	TRBJ1-6	.	14	CASSPEVGKSPLHF	TGTGCCAGCTCACCAGAGGTAGGGAAGTCACCCCTCCACTTT
TRBV29-1	.	TRBJ2-3	.	14	CSVGPSASTDTQYF	TGCAGCGTTGGACCTAGCGCGAGCACAGATACGCAGTATTTT
TRBV19	.	TRBJ1-4	.	15	CASSFSAATNEKLFF	TGTGCCAGTAGTTTCTCAGCGGCAACTAATGAAAAACTGTTTTTT
TRBV9	.	TRBJ1-1	.	13	CASSAVPNTEAFF	TGTGCCAGCAGCGCCGTCCCGAACACTGAAGCTTTCTTT
TRBV28	.	TRBJ1-6	.	18	CASSFTAGSGSYNSPLHF	TGTGCCAGCAGTTTCACCGCAGGGTCGGGCTCCTATAATTCACCCCTCCACTTT
TRBV18	.	TRBJ2-2	TRBD1	16	CASSPRQGADTGELFF	TGTGCCAGCTCACCACGGCAGGGGGCTGACACCGGGGAGCTGTTTTTT
TRBV5-1	.	TRBJ2-5	TRBD1	14	CASSFRGPQETQYF	TGCGCCAGCAGCTTCAGGGGGCCCCAAGAGACCCAGTACTTC
TRBV5-1	.	TRBJ2-3	.	14	CASSSEAGTDTQYF	TGCGCCAGCAGCTCGGAAGCTGGCACAGATACGCAGTATTTT
TRBV30	.	TRBJ2-1	TRBD2	14	CAWSGLAGAVEQFF	TGTGCCTGGAGTGGGCTAGCGGGAGCGGTTGAGCAGTTCTTC
TRBV2	.	TRBJ2-3	TRBD1	18	CASSVTGDRGSGTDTQYF	TGTGCCAGCAGTGTAACGGGGGACAGGGGTAGTGGCACAGATACGCAGTATTTT
TRBV29-1	.	TRBJ2-1	TRBD1	11	CSGGQGAEQFF	TGCAGCGGGGGACAGGGGGCTGAGCAGTTCTTC
TRBV18	once	TRBJ1-4	.	14	CASSLVGPNEKLFF	TGTGCCAGCTCACTCGTGGGACCGAATGAAAAACTGTTTTTT
TRBV7-7	.	TRBJ2-5	.	13	CASSPVRRETQYF	TGTGCTAGCAGCCCCGTTCGGAGGGAGACCCAGTACTTC
TRBV2	.	TRBJ2-4	.	16	CASSTLDGTVMYIQYF	TGTGCCAGCAGCACTTTGGACGGGACGGTGATGTACATTCAGTACTTC
TRBV28	.	TRBJ1-2	.	14	CASSLEGGSGGYTF	TGTGCCAGCAGTTTAGAGGGTGGCTCGGGGGGCTACACCTTC
TRBV6-4	once	TRBJ1-5	.	14	CASGFDESKQPQHF	TGTGCCAGCGGGTTTGATGAGTCAAAGCAGCCCCAGCATTTT